This T cell receptor (beta chain) was captured in a study of blood T cell repertoires in COVID-19. Study background: Samples representing acute and convalescent COVID-19 were sourced from the United States, Italy and Spain. PBMCs, B-cell-depleted T cells, or T cells provided the cDNA or gDNA that made up the material.

Trimming pared 5 bases from V and 5 bases from J, leaving 18 bases between. The V gene's germline CDR1 is SGHAT and CDR2 FQNNGV. This CDR3 comprises 15 residues. Source study methods: Amplifying reference gene primers gave estimates of nucleated cell counts. Sequencing used immunoSEQ multiplex PCR; TCRdb keeps in-frame clones, though not all of them. V, J and clone size are taken as reported in that table, and D and trimming were inferred from the DNA itself. The sample contains about 50,000 clones, about 85% of which appear only once. The sample taken for sequencing was peripheral blood. This chain uses TRBV11-2 with TRBJ1-1, with a possible D match to TRBD1 (6 bases). The clonotype comes from a woman aged 55 to 70 with acute or convalescent COVID-19. The CDR3 sequence is CASSLSRGGETEAFF. The CDR3 DNA sequence: TGTGCCAGCAGCCTTTCGAGGGGGGGCGAAACTGAAGCTTTCTTT.